This T cell receptor (beta chain) was retrieved from a study of T cells in Graves' hyperthyroidism and ophthalmopathy. Germline V gene sequence: CDR1 SGHDT, CDR2 YYEEEE. Trimming left V 7 bases short and J 5 bases short, with 13 bases between. The CDR3 is 12 residues long. Orbital computed tomography, thyroid ultrasound, serum thyroxine and TRAb, and clinical symptoms together informed the diagnoses. RNA transcripts yielded amplified TCR beta CDR3 regions. A first-round RT-PCR of the TCR CDR3 used the HTBI primer set. TCRdb reprocessed the multiplex PCR reads with MiXCR, giving one entry per CDR3 protein. The data hold around 300,000 distinct CDR3 sequences, with approximately 20% observed a single time.

The rearrangement uses TRBV5-6 and TRBJ2-7; D is possibly TRBD1 (6 bases). Material for sequencing was blood. The sequence came from a young man with Graves' ophthalmopathy. CDR3 DNA: TGTGCCAGCCAGGGGCGTTTCGACGAGCAGTACTTC. It translates to CASQGRFDEQYF.